This entry describes one T cell receptor beta chain. This entry comes from a study of preoperative IRX-2 immunotherapy in early breast cancer. Germline CDR1 and CDR2: SGHTA and FQGNSA. Trimming shortened V by 4 bases and J by 8 bases, and 10 bases separated the two germline ends. This CDR3 spans 12 amino acids. The data were produced by immunoSEQ multiplex PCR, yet TCRdb's version contains in-frame clones alone and is incomplete. The repertoire includes some 25,000 clones, 80% to 90% of them detected once, and approximately 9% sits in the top ten. The treatment here: preoperative locoregional IRX-2 cytokine immunotherapy. Samples came from a phase Ib trial of preoperative locoregional IRX-2 cytokine immunotherapy.

Specimen: tumor tissue, collected after IRX-2 immunotherapy. The clonotype originates from a human donor with breast cancer. The chain joins TRBV7-2 to TRBJ2-3; no clear D gene. This CDR3 reads CASSSRFGTQYF. CDR3 sequence (DNA): TGTGCCAGCAGCTCGCGGTTCGGTACGCAGTATTTT.